A selection of T cell receptor beta chains follows, all from one sample in a study of beta chain features in type 1 diabetes. Generated by immunoSEQ multiplex PCR, the TCRdb table keeps only in-frame clones and is missing some. Of 600,000 or so clones listed, around an eighth were seen once; the top ten hold 0.03% to 0.04%. Sequenced sample: naive CD4+ T cells from blood. These receptors originate from a man aged 18-30 years with type 1 diabetes. Each CDR3 is given without its conserved first and last residue.

v_call,j_call,cdr3_aa
TRBV5-4,TRBJ1-1,ASSFQLYGSTEAF
TRBV29-1,TRBJ2-3,SGRDVLAGSTDTQY
TRBV6-5,TRBJ2-2,ASSSDRGRTGELF
TRBV7-9,TRBJ1-2,ASSLVPGQGSGYT
TRBV9,TRBJ1-1,ASSPHSPPNTEAF
TRBV7-2,TRBJ1-6,ASSLVGQGIGNSPLH
TRBV7-6,TRBJ1-2,ASTPWTEGYGYT
TRBV6-6,TRBJ2-3,ASNGDSTDTQY
TRBV27,TRBJ1-2,ASSSDRGRGYT
TRBV29-1,TRBJ2-3,SAGDSGGADTQY
TRBV10-3,TRBJ1-3,AIWEVGNTIY
TRBV27,TRBJ1-1,ASSAWGGDTEAF
TRBV6-1,TRBJ1-1,ASKRPMDTEAF
TRBV6-5,TRBJ1-4,ASSNYRGGEKLF
TRBV5-6,TRBJ2-1,ASSPGGDEQF